Listed below are T cell receptor beta chains from one sample, sequenced in a study of CD8+ T cells in alopecia areata. Method: immunoSEQ multiplex PCR; TCRdb's copy keeps in-frame clones and lacks some. The sample has some 160,000 clones, about 71% seen once. The starting material was CD4+ T cells sorted from blood, obtained at week 4, from a patient treated with tofacitinib. The origin of the receptors is a human donor with alopecia areata. Each CDR3 is given with its conserved first and last residue. Each record gives: clone size, CDR3 length, J gene, D gene, V gene, CDR3 DNA, CDR3 protein. A D gene is named only where the DNA matches it firmly. Size values are once, few and many counts, or a class for expanded clones, and some rows have none.

- | 14 | TRBJ2-7 | - | TRBV4-2 | TGTGCCAGCAGCCAAGAGTTAGGGGTGGGCGAGCAGTACTTC | CASSQELGVGEQYF
- | 15 | TRBJ2-1 | TRBD2 | TRBV5-1 | TGCGCCAGCAGCATAATTACTAGCGGGGGGGCTGAGCAGTTCTTC | CASSIITSGGAEQFF
- | 13 | TRBJ1-1 | - | TRBV29-1 | TGCAGCGTCCGGACGAACATGAACACTGAAGCTTTCTTT | CSVRTNMNTEAFF
- | 15 | TRBJ1-5 | - | TRBV29-1 | TGCAGCGTTGCTCAAGGTCAGGGAGGGAATCAGCCCCAGCATTTT | CSVAQGQGGNQPQHF
- | 14 | TRBJ2-1 | - | TRBV15 | TGTGCCACCAGCAGCAACCGGCCTGATCATGAGCAGTTCTTC | CATSSNRPDHEQFF
few | 15 | TRBJ2-3 | - | TRBV6-6 | TGTGCCAGCAGGGCCCCGGGGGGCGACACAGATACGCAGTATTTT | CASRAPGGDTDTQYF
- | 13 | TRBJ1-1 | TRBD1 | TRBV6-5 | TGTGCCAGCAGTTATATCGGACAGGCTGAAGCTTTCTTT | CASSYIGQAEAFF
- | 15 | TRBJ1-6 | - | TRBV4-1 | TGCGCCAGCAAACCCCGGGACTTAGTACATTCACCCCTCCACTTT | CASKPRDLVHSPLHF
- | 13 | TRBJ1-2 | - | TRBV5-1 | TGCGCCAGCAGCTTGGGGCCGAACTATGGCTACACCTTC | CASSLGPNYGYTF
- | 15 | TRBJ2-7 | TRBD1 | TRBV7-9 | TGTGCCAGCAGTTCCGTTTCGGGACAGTCCTACGAGCAGTACTTC | CASSSVSGQSYEQYF
- | 13 | TRBJ1-5 | - | TRBV5-6 | TGTGCCAGCAGCTTGAGTCAAAATCAGCCCCAGCATTTT | CASSLSQNQPQHF
- | 15 | TRBJ1-3 | - | TRBV6-5 | TGTGCCAGCAGTTACTCTAAGGTCTCTGGAAACACCATATATTTT | CASSYSKVSGNTIYF
- | 13 | TRBJ2-1 | - | TRBV29-1 | TGCAGCGTTTTCGGGGACTCCCGTGGTGAGCAGTTCTTC | CSVFGDSRGEQFF
- | 9 | TRBJ1-5 | - | TRBV23-1 | TGCGCCAGAGATCAGCCCCAGCATTTT | CARDQPQHF
- | 15 | TRBJ1-1 | TRBD1 | TRBV2 | TGTGCCAGCAGCTTACAGGGGTCCATGAACACTGAAGCTTTCTTT | CASSLQGSMNTEAFF
few | 12 | TRBJ2-1 | - | TRBV29-1 | TGCAGCGTTGAAGATGTGGGAGGTGAGCAGTTCTTC | CSVEDVGGEQFF
- | 14 | TRBJ2-2 | - | TRBV5-1 | TGCGCCAGCAGCATACTGACGAACACCGGGGAGCTGTTTTTT | CASSILTNTGELFF
- | 15 | TRBJ1-2 | - | TRBV5-6 | TGTGCCAGCAGCTTGGGTCCAGGGTCGAGCTATGGCTACACCTTC | CASSLGPGSSYGYTF
- | 13 | TRBJ2-7 | - | TRBV2 | TGTGCCAGCAGTGAAGAGCACGGCGGAGAGCAGTACTTC | CASSEEHGGEQYF
- | 8 | TRBJ2-3 | - | TRBV30 | TGTGCCTGGAACACGCAGTATTTT | CAWNTQYF
- | 15 | TRBJ2-2 | - | TRBV6-5 | TGTGCCACCTTAAGGTCCCGAGCTCAAACCGGGGAGCTGTTTTTT | CATLRSRAQTGELFF
once | 14 | TRBJ1-1 | - | TRBV30 | TGTGCCTGGAGAAAACCCGCCGGGGCACTTGAAGCTTTCTTT | CAWRKPAGALEAFF
- | 17 | TRBJ1-5 | - | TRBV5-6 | TGTGCCAGCAGCTTGGGAGGTGTCGGGGAAGGAGGTCAGCCCCAGCATTTT | CASSLGGVGEGGQPQHF
few | 11 | TRBJ2-1 | - | TRBV20-1 | TGCAGTGCTAGAGGATACAATGAGCAGTTCTTC | CSARGYNEQFF
- | 12 | TRBJ1-3 | - | TRBV2 | TGTGCCAGCAGCCCCTCTGGAAACACCATATATTTT | CASSPSGNTIYF
few | 14 | TRBJ1-5 | TRBD1 | TRBV19 | TGTGCCAGTAGTATGGACAGGGGTGATCAGCCCCAGCATTTT | CASSMDRGDQPQHF
once | 14 | TRBJ1-5 | - | TRBV30 | TGTGCCTGGAGCTTTCAGGGTGCCAATCAGCCCCAGCATTTT | CAWSFQGANQPQHF
- | 13 | TRBJ1-6 | - | TRBV14 | TGTGCCAGCAGCCAAGGGGGACCTGGACCCCTCCACTTT | CASSQGGPGPLHF
- | 16 | TRBJ1-6 | - | TRBV7-9 | TGTGCCAGCAGCCCCCCGGACAGAGGCTATAATTCACCCCTCCACTTT | CASSPPDRGYNSPLHF
- | 16 | TRBJ2-5 | TRBD2 | TRBV5-4 | TGTGCCAGCAGCTTCCGTATAGCGGGGGGACAAGAGACCCAGTACTTC | CASSFRIAGGQETQYF
few | 14 | TRBJ2-5 | TRBD1 | TRBV27 | TGTGCCAGCAGCATAACAGGGGGCGGAGAGACCCAGTACTTC | CASSITGGGETQYF
- | 12 | TRBJ1-6 | - | TRBV7-6 | TGTGCCAGCAGCTCGGTCGATTCACCCCTCCACTTT | CASSSVDSPLHF
- | 15 | TRBJ2-5 | - | TRBV5-4 | TGTGCCAGCAGCTTGGAAGCTAGCAGAGGGGAGACCCAGTACTTC | CASSLEASRGETQYF
- | 14 | TRBJ2-6 | - | TRBV27 | TGTGCCAGCAGGAGGGAATCTGGGGCCAACGTCCTGACTTTC | CASRRESGANVLTF
- | 12 | TRBJ1-1 | - | TRBV7-9 | TGTGCCAGCAGCTCGCGATTGTCTGAAGCTTTCTTT | CASSSRLSEAFF
- | 15 | TRBJ1-2 | TRBD1 | TRBV6-5 | TGTGCCAGCAGTTACTTGTCGCAGGGGGAGGGTGGCTACACCTTC | CASSYLSQGEGGYTF
few | 13 | TRBJ2-1 | - | TRBV10-3 | TGTGCCATCAGTGTACTAGGGGACAATGAGCAGTTCTTC | CAISVLGDNEQFF
many | 12 | TRBJ2-2 | - | TRBV10-3 | TGTGCCATCAGGACGAACACCGGGGAGCTGTTTTTT | CAIRTNTGELFF
once | 13 | TRBJ2-7 | TRBD1 | TRBV13 | TGTGCCAGCAGCATCAGGACAGGCTACGAGCAGTACTTC | CASSIRTGYEQYF
- | 13 | TRBJ2-2 | - | TRBV6-1 | TGTGCCAGCAGGGCTCGAGGGGCCGGGGAGCTGTTTTTT | CASRARGAGELFF
- | 15 | TRBJ2-6 | - | TRBV9 | TGTGCCAGCAGCGTAGGTAGTTTGGGGGCCAACGTCCTGACTTTC | CASSVGSLGANVLTF
few | 15 | TRBJ1-6 | - | TRBV29-1 | TGCAGCGTTGATCGGATCCTAGCCCCAAATTCACCCCTCCACTTT | CSVDRILAPNSPLHF
- | 13 | TRBJ1-2 | - | TRBV5-1 | TGCGCCAGCAGCTTGGGGACCGCGGAGGGCTACACCTTC | CASSLGTAEGYTF
- | 12 | TRBJ2-5 | - | TRBV18 | TGTGCCAGCTCGAGTAGATCAGAGACCCAGTACTTC | CASSSRSETQYF
few | 14 | TRBJ2-5 | TRBD2 | TRBV11-2 | TGTGCCAGCAGTTCCGGGACTAGCGGCGAGACCCAGTACTTC | CASSSGTSGETQYF
- | 16 | TRBJ1-2 | TRBD1 | TRBV7-9 | TGTGCCAGCAGCTTATCCCGAGGACAGGGAAGCTATGGCTACACCTTC | CASSLSRGQGSYGYTF
- | 15 | TRBJ1-5 | TRBD1 | TRBV6-5 | TGTGCCAGCAGTAAACAGGGGGCGAACCCTCAGCCCCAGCATTTT | CASSKQGANPQPQHF
few | 13 | TRBJ1-2 | - | TRBV25-1 | TGTGCCAGCAGTCTCACTGAGACATATGGCTACACCTTC | CASSLTETYGYTF
- | 13 | TRBJ2-3 | - | TRBV7-2 | TGTGCCAGCAGCTCGCTAAGCACAGATACGCAGTATTTT | CASSSLSTDTQYF
- | 13 | TRBJ1-1 | - | TRBV2 | TGTGCCAACACCCGGGACTGGAACACTGAAGCTTTCTTT | CANTRDWNTEAFF
- | 16 | TRBJ2-5 | TRBD2 | TRBV18 | TGTGCCAGCTCACCACCATTTAGCGGGGCCAGTGGGACCCAGTACTTC | CASSPPFSGASGTQYF
- | 12 | TRBJ1-1 | - | TRBV29-1 | TGCAGCGCTAAGGGAATGAACACTGAAGCTTTCTTT | CSAKGMNTEAFF
- | 14 | TRBJ2-3 | - | TRBV4-2 | TGTGCCAGCAGCCAACCCCCAGGGTCAGATACGCAGTATTTT | CASSQPPGSDTQYF
- | 15 | TRBJ2-7 | - | TRBV11-2 | TGTGCCAGCAGCTCCCGGGGGACCGACACCTACGAGCAGTACTTC | CASSSRGTDTYEQYF